Following are 10 T cell receptor beta chains from one sample sequenced in a study of blood T cell repertoires in COVID-19. Sequencing was performed with immunoSEQ multiplex PCR; in TCRdb, only in-frame clones are kept and a portion is missing. The sample yields about 150,000 clones, about nine tenths seen once. Sequenced: PBMCs or T cells enriched from blood (not recorded which). Every receptor here comes from a man in his fifties who had recovered from COVID-19.

The chain combines TRBV9 with TRBJ2-2; D is unclear. CDR3 length: 16 amino acids. V lost 0 bases, J lost 0 bases, and 9 bases lay in between. Germline assignment: CDR1 SGDLS and CDR2 YYNGEE. The DNA for the CDR3 is TGTGCCAGCAGCGTAGATCCAGCGCCGAACACCGGGGAGCTGTTTTTT. Translating gives CASSVDPAPNTGELFF.

This rearrangement joins TRBV7-2 to TRBJ2-1; TRBD2 matches at 7 bases. The CDR3 is 16 residues long. The V gene's germline CDR1 is SGHTA and CDR2 FQGNSA. Trimming at V came to 3 bases and at J to 6 bases, leaving 11 bases not matched to a gene. CDR3 in amino acids: CASSFPRQRDINEQFF. CDR3 coding DNA: TGTGCCAGCAGCTTCCCCAGACAGCGGGATATCAATGAGCAGTTCTTC.

J is TRBJ1-2 and V is TRBV6-5, with D perhaps matching TRBD1 (5 bases). The CDR3 length is 12 residues. CDR1 is MNHEY, CDR2 SVGAGI, per germline. Trimming removed 2 bases from V and 8 bases from J, with 9 bases in between. CDR3 bases: TGTGCCAGCAGTTACAAGGGGAAGGGCTACACCTTC. Translating gives CASSYKGKGYTF.

The V and J genes are TRBV19 and TRBJ1-2; D call uncertain. The germline V and J ends were trimmed by 3 bases and 2 bases, with 10 bases remaining between them. The CDR3 contains 14 residues. Germline assignment: CDR1 LNHDA and CDR2 SQIVND (reference sequence). CDR3 nucleotides: TGTGCCAGTAGTATCCTACAGTTCAACTATGGCTACACCTTC. It specifies CASSILQFNYGYTF. The full variable domain, with the rest looked up from reference TRBV19 and TRBJ1-2, is DGGITQSPKYLFRKEGQNVTLSCEQNLNHDAMYWYRQDPGQGLRLIYYSQIVNDFQKGDIAEGYSVSREKKESFPLTVTSAQKNPTAFYLCASSILQFNYGYTFGSGTRLTVV.

The chain couples TRBV5-1 to TRBJ2-4; 7 nucleotides line up with TRBD2. Losses at the gene ends were 4 bases for V and 2 bases for J; bases not matched to a gene: 12. CDR1 SGHRS and CDR2 YFSETQ come from the germline V gene. CDR3 size: 17 residues. This CDR3 reads CASSGETWRETKNIQYF. CDR3 in DNA: TGCGCCAGCAGCGGGGAGACGTGGCGGGAGACCAAAAACATTCAGTACTTC.

The chain recombines TRBV18 with TRBJ1-6, with 7 bases identical to TRBD1. With 5 bases clipped from V and 7 bases from J, the junction kept 8 bases outside the gene matches. This CDR3 contains 15 residues. Germline CDR1 KGHSH, CDR2 LQKENI. CDR3 DNA sequence: TGTGCCAGCTCAGAAACGGGACAGCGGAATTCACCCCTCCACTTT. Amino acid sequence: CASSETGQRNSPLHF.

The chain employs TRBV28 and TRBJ1-2; D not certain. The CDR3 is made up of 13 amino acids. Germline V lookup: CDR1 MDHEN, CDR2 SYDVKM. The V and J ends lost 2 bases and 1 base respectively, with 5 bases between them. The CDR3 DNA sequence: TGTGCCAGCAGTTTACCCAATAACTATGGCTACACCTTC. Translation gives CASSLPNNYGYTF.

The rearrangement joins TRBV15 to TRBJ2-3; D is undetermined. This CDR3 is 13 amino acids long. V was shortened by 3 bases and J by 1 base, with 5 bases between the two germline ends. Per germline, CDR1 LNHNV and CDR2 YYDKDF (reference sequence). The DNA for the CDR3 is TGTGCCACCAGCAGGTCGGGCACAGATACGCAGTATTTT. Translation gives CATSRSGTDTQYF.

Written as DNA, the CDR3 is TGTGCCAGCAGCTTGGGGCAGGACTACGAGCAGTACTTC. It is translated as CASSLGQDYEQYF. This chain joins TRBV5-8 and TRBJ2-7; no clear D gene. Trimming cost V 0 bases and J 3 bases, with 7 bases left between them. The V gene's germline CDR1 is SGHTS and CDR2 YDEGEE. The CDR3 sequence is 13 residues long.

For this clone: Relative to the germline gene, one junction end is altered; a read error may explain this. The V gene is TRBV12-3 or TRBV12-4, the J gene TRBJ1-2, with 10 nucleotides matching TRBD1. The CDR3 sequence is 11 residues long. The CDR3 spells CASSTTGGEYF. CDR3 nucleotides: TGTGCCAGCAGCACGACAGGGGGCGAATACTTC.